This T cell receptor beta chain stems from a study of OX40 agonist ivuxolimab in advanced cancers. Turning to the study itself: Each dose-escalation patient presented with hepatocellular carcinoma, melanoma, renal cell or head and neck cancer. Three patients had partial responses: one hepatocellular carcinoma, two cutaneous melanoma.

J was trimmed by 2 bases and V by 0 bases; bases with no gene match: 3. The CDR3 loop spans 15 amino acids. The germline CDR1 and CDR2 sequences are SGHTA and FQGNSA. The study, taken as a whole, reports: Expanded peripheral T-cell antigen specificity went undetermined.

TCRdb's copy holds only in-frame clones and misses some; the assay was immunoSEQ multiplex PCR. The sample comprises 95,000 to 150,000 clones, approximately 92% of which are singletons, and around 0.55% rests with the top ten. Details on this clone: Its antigen is undetermined.

This chain joins TRBV7-2 and TRBJ2-5; 7 bases agree with TRBD2. The source of this sequence is an adult with an advanced solid tumor such as melanoma, head and neck, liver or kidney cancer. The source was CD4+ or CD8+ T cells sorted from blood, collected in a trial of the OX40 agonist ivuxolimab. In nucleotides, the CDR3 is TGTGCCAGCAGCTTAGCGCGGCGGGGGCAAGAGACCCAGTACTTC. The encoded protein is CASSLARRGQETQYF.